This T cell receptor (beta chain) was identified during a study of blood T cell repertoires in COVID-19. Background on the study: Collection of acute and convalescent COVID-19 samples took place in the United States, Italy and Spain. PBMCs, B-cell-depleted T cells, or T cells were the source of the cDNA or gDNA that made up the material.

In the authors' methods: Cell counts per sample came from amplifying reference gene primers. Clones were read by immunoSEQ multiplex PCR, and TCRdb kept only the in-frame ones, dropping some. The V and J calls and clone size are taken from that table; D and trimming were inferred from the DNA. The sample includes about 43,000 clones, around 90% seen only once; the top ten take approximately 15%. Germline lookup yields CDR1 MNHEY and CDR2 SVGEGT. The CDR3 extends over 16 amino acids. V lost 0 bases to trimming and J lost 4 bases, with 12 bases between them. The receptor comes from a man in his 60s with active COVID-19. The chain uses TRBV6-2 or TRBV6-3 and TRBJ2-2; perhaps TRBD1 as D (5 bases). Sequencing input: peripheral blood. CDR3 region: CASSYSGQGSTGELFF. The CDR3 bases are TGTGCCAGCAGTTACTCAGGGCAGGGAAGCACCGGGGAGCTGTTTTTT.